Below, 19 T cell receptor beta chains from the same sample are listed, as sequenced in a study of CD8 T cells in Susac syndrome. RNA totalling about 0.5 to 1 ug underwent reverse transcription with random hexamers. From the immunoSEQ multiplex PCR reads, TCRdb called clonotypes with MiXCR, one entry per CDR3 protein. The sample consists of more than 200,000 distinct CDR3 sequences, 92% of them appearing once. The sample comprised CD8+ T cells from PBMCs. The receptors stem from a human donor with multiple sclerosis.

The chain joins TRBV7-6 to TRBJ2-2; D is tentatively TRBD1 or TRBD2 (6 bases each). Between the trimmed V and J ends, which lost 0 bases and 2 bases, there was a span of 10 bases. Germline CDR1 is SGHVS and CDR2 is FNYEAQ. This CDR3 contains 16 residues. The CDR3: CASSLAAGQNTGELFF. Here the CDR3 DNA reads TGTGCCAGCAGCTTAGCTGCGGGACAAAACACCGGGGAGCTGTTTTTT.

The chain is built from TRBV5-5 and TRBJ2-6; D is tentatively TRBD1 or TRBD2 (5 bases each). CDR1 SGHKS and CDR2 YYEKEE come from the germline V gene (reference sequence). V shed 0 bases and J shed 11 bases, with 9 bases lying between them. The CDR3 is 13 amino acids. CDR3 amino acids: CASSLEGTDVLTF. The DNA of the CDR3 is TGTGCCAGCAGCTTGGAGGGGACGGACGTCCTGACTTTC.

The rearrangement uses TRBV3-1 and TRBJ2-1, with TRBD2 matching over 9 bases. The V segment lost 2 bases and the J segment 5 bases; nucleotides outside the gene matches: 16. The CDR3 is made up of 19 amino acids. Germline loops: CDR1 LGHDT, CDR2 YNNKEL (reference sequence). The CDR3, as DNA: TGTGCCAGCAGCCAAACTTCCATTTTAGCGGGAGCGAGGGACAATGAGCAGTTCTTC. Encoded protein: CASSQTSILAGARDNEQFF.

This chain joins TRBV12-3 or TRBV12-4 and TRBJ2-1, with 9 positions matching TRBD1. CDR3 size: 15 residues. V lost 5 bases and J lost 10; bases outside the gene matches: 12. The DNA of the CDR3 is TGTGCCAGCAGTCCCCCGGGACAGGGTTTAAGGGAGCAGTTCTTC. As protein: CASSPPGQGLREQFF.

The gene calls are TRBV25-1 and TRBJ2-7, with 10 bases aligning to TRBD1. Germline assignment: CDR1 MGHDK and CDR2 SYGVNS. V was pared by 3 bases and J by 6 bases, with 5 bases of the junction left unmatched. The CDR3 length is 14 residues. The CDR3 DNA sequence: TGTGCCAGCAGTGAGTCCCGGACAGGGGGCGAGCAGTACTTC. This gives the protein CASSESRTGGEQYF.

The V call is TRBV20-1, the J call TRBJ2-7, with 11 bases fitting TRBD2. Germline V gives CDR1 DFQATT, CDR2 SNEGSKA (reference sequence). This CDR3 spans 16 amino acids. J was trimmed by 1 base and V by 1 base; bases with no gene match: 6. The CDR3 DNA reads as TGCAGTGCTAGAGCACTAGCGGGGGCCCCATCCTACGAGCAGTACTTC. This sequence encodes CSARALAGAPSYEQYF.

CDR3 region: CASSFGSSTGELFF. The CDR3 nucleotides read TGTGCCAGCAGCTTTGGGAGTTCCACCGGGGAGCTGTTTTTT. The chain joins TRBV5-6 to TRBJ2-2; possible D gene TRBD2, 5 bases. The CDR3 spans 14 residues. The V end was cut by 2 bases, the J end by 4 bases, with 9 bases between. Per germline, CDR1 SGHDT and CDR2 YYEEEE.

The V and J genes are TRBV28 and TRBJ1-3, with D unresolved. The CDR3 spans 11 residues. Per the germline V gene, CDR1 is MDHEN and CDR2 is SYDVKM. V lost 2 bases to trimming and J lost 10 bases, with 6 bases between them. The CDR3 spells CASSLPGTIYF. In nucleotides, the CDR3 is TGTGCCAGCAGTTTACCTGGAACCATATATTTT.

The chain carries TRBV6-1 and TRBJ2-2; 11 nucleotides line up with TRBD1. After removal of 6 bases from V and 6 bases from J, the junction contained 12 bases not matched to a gene. The CDR3 is 17 amino acids. The V gene's germline CDR1 is MNHNS and CDR2 SASEGT. DNA for the CDR3: TGTGCCAGCAGCCCGGACAGGGGGCGAAGGTTAGCCGGGGAGCTGTTTTTT. This translates into CASSPDRGRRLAGELFF.

In nucleotides, the CDR3 is TGTGCCAGCAGCTTAGGGGGGACAGCCTACGAGCAGTACTTC. This codes for CASSLGGTAYEQYF. The chain joins TRBV7-9 to TRBJ2-7, with 7 bases aligning to TRBD1. Germline CDR1 and CDR2: SEHNR and FQNEAQ (reference sequence). Unmatched junction bases numbered 2, after V lost 1 base and J lost 2 bases. The CDR3 has 14 residues. Drawing the rest from reference TRBV7-9 and TRBJ2-7, the complete variable domain is DTGVSQNPRHKITKRGQNVTFRCDPISEHNRLYWYRQTLGQGPEFLTYFQNEAQLEKSRLLSDRFSAERPKGSFSTLEIQRTEQGDSAMYLCASSLGGTAYEQYFGPGTRLTVT.

The chain combines TRBV6-1 with TRBJ1-3; no clear D. V lost 5 bases and J 1 base, leaving 21 bases between the germline ends. Per germline, CDR1 MNHNS and CDR2 SASEGT. The CDR3 covers 18 residues. CDR3 sequence reads: CASSPRNGLTPSGNTIYF. CDR3 DNA: TGTGCCAGCAGTCCCAGGAACGGACTTACCCCTTCTGGAAACACCATATATTTT.

This clonotype was recorded only once. CDR3: CASRETGASAQPQHF. In DNA, the CDR3 is TGCGCCAGCAGGGAGACAGGGGCATCGGCTCAGCCCCAGCATTTT. This chain uses TRBV5-1 with TRBJ1-5; 8 nucleotides line up with TRBD1. Germline lookup yields CDR1 SGHRS and CDR2 YFSETQ. V lost 5 bases to trimming and J lost 6 bases; unmatched junction nucleotides: 10. There are 15 residues in the CDR3. The variable domain in full, completed from reference TRBV5-1 and TRBJ1-5, reads KAGVTQTPRYLIKTRGQQVTLSCSPISGHRSVSWYQQTPGQGLQFLFEYFSETQRNKGNFPGRFSGRQFSNSRSEMNVSTLELGDSALYLCASRETGASAQPQHFGDGTRLSIL.

This clonotype was counted only a few times. The chain joins TRBV5-6 to TRBJ1-1; no clear D. The CDR3 consists of 13 residues. Germline CDR1 is SGHDT and CDR2 is YYEEEE. The V end lost 4 bases, the J end lost 1 base, and 8 bases lay between the germline ends. For the CDR3, the DNA is TGTGCCAGCAGCAACCGACAGAACACTGAAGCTTTCTTT. Encoded protein: CASSNRQNTEAFF.

V usage is TRBV6-1 and J usage is TRBJ1-2, with TRBD1 identical over 11 bases. V lost 8 bases and J lost 0; bases outside the gene matches: 11. The length of the CDR3 is 17 residues. Germline V gene lookup returns CDR1 MNHNS and CDR2 SASEGT. The CDR3, as DNA: TGTGCCAGCTATAGCCGGGACAGGGGGATCTCTAACTATGGCTACACCTTC. Translating gives CASYSRDRGISNYGYTF.

This chain links TRBV18 with TRBJ2-7, with TRBD2 matching over 9 bases. The ends lost 3 bases at V and 3 bases at J; junction bases unmatched: 12. From germline, CDR1 is KGHSH and CDR2 LQKENI. CDR3 length: 17 residues. The CDR3 bases are TGTGCCAGCTCACCCTCGACCGCCGGGACTAGCTTCTACGAGCAGTACTTC. Translation gives CASSPSTAGTSFYEQYF.

The chain is built from TRBV27 and TRBJ2-7; D unclear. The CDR3 length is 16 residues. Trimming cost V 3 bases and J 6 bases, with 21 bases left between them. The germline CDR1 and CDR2 sequences are MNHEY and SMNVEV (reference sequence). CDR3 nucleotides: TGTGCCAGCAGTTTGTTCGCAGGCGCTCGTTTGGGCGAGCAGTACTTC. This encodes CASSLFAGARLGEQYF.

J is TRBJ1-5 and V is TRBV27, with a tentative D call TRBD1 (5 bases). Between the trimmed V and J ends, which lost 6 bases and 5 bases, there was a span of 11 bases. Germline values: CDR1 MNHEY, CDR2 SMNVEV (reference sequence). This CDR3 comprises 13 residues. The CDR3 DNA reads as TGTGCCAGCAGGTTGGGGGAGTATCAGCCCCAGCATTTT. This codes for CASRLGEYQPQHF.

This chain uses TRBV27 with TRBJ2-3, with TRBD2 matching 11 bases. J was trimmed by 4 bases and V by 4 bases; bases with no gene match: 7. The CDR3 spans 16 residues. CDR1 is MNHEY, CDR2 SMNVEV, per germline (reference sequence). The CDR3 nucleotides read TGTGCCAGCAGTTCGACTAGCGGGGTGGGGGCAGATACGCAGTATTTT. As protein: CASSSTSGVGADTQYF.

The chain carries TRBV6-6 and TRBJ2-1; the D gene is possibly TRBD2 (6 bases). Germline V lookup: CDR1 MNHNY, CDR2 SVGAGI (reference sequence). The CDR3 is made up of 14 amino acids. Trimming removed 6 bases from V and 10 bases from J, with 19 bases in between. CDR3 nucleotide sequence: TGTGCCAGCAGCTCCGCGGAGGGACTCGAGGAGCAGTTCTTC. Amino acids: CASSSAEGLEEQFF.